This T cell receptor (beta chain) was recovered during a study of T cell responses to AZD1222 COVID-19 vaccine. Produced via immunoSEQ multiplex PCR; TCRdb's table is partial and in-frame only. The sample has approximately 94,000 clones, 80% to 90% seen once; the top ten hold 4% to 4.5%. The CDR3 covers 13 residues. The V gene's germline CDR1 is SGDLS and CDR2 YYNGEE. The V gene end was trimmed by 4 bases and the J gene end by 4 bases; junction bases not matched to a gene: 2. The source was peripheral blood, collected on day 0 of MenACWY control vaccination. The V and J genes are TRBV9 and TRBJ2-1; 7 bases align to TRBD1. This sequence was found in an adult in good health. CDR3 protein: CASSLDRYNEQFF. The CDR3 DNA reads TGTGCCAGCAGCTTGGACAGGTACAATGAGCAGTTCTTC.